The clone carrying this TCR beta chain was observed a few times. Its antigen is not identified. This sample was taken from a study of T cell responses to AZD1222 COVID-19 vaccine. Overall study results and limits: The study identified only 6 or 7 AZD1222 recipients as seropositive at baseline.

The germline V and J ends were trimmed by 6 bases and 5 bases, with 10 bases remaining between them. There are 12 residues in the CDR3. Germline V CDR1 and CDR2: LNHDA, SQIVND (reference sequence). TCRdb keeps only in-frame clones here, not all; method: immunoSEQ multiplex PCR. The sample has 100,000 to 120,000 clones, 70% to 90% seen once. V and J are TRBV19 and TRBJ1-2; D may be TRBD1 (6 bases). The sample here was peripheral blood, taken 28 days after the second AZD1222 dose. This TCR was sampled from an adult who received the AZD1222 COVID-19 vaccine. CDR3 in amino acids: CASRDSPYGYTF. In DNA form, the CDR3 reads TGTGCCAGTAGGGACAGTCCGTATGGCTACACCTTC.